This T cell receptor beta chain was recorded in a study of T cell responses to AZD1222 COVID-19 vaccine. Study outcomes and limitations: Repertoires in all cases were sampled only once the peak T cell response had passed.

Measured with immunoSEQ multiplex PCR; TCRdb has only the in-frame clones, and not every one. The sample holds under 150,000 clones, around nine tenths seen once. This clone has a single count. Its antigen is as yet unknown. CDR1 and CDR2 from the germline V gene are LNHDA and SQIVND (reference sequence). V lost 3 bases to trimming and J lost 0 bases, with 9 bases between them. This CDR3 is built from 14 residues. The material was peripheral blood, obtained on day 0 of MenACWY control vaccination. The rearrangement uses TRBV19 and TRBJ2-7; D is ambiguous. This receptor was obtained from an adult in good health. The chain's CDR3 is CASSIARTSYEQYF. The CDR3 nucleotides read TGTGCCAGTAGTATCGCCCGGACCTCCTACGAGCAGTACTTC.